These 23 T cell receptor beta chains came from one sample sequenced in a study of OX40 agonist ivuxolimab in advanced cancers. TCRdb's table, derived via immunoSEQ multiplex PCR, lists solely in-frame clones and lacks some. The data show roughly 92,000 clones, with under 95% seen just once and 0.7% to 0.95% held by the top ten. This specimen consisted of CD4+ or CD8+ T cells sorted from blood, obtained in a trial of the OX40 agonist ivuxolimab. These receptors came from an adult with an advanced solid tumor such as melanoma, head and neck, liver or kidney cancer.

In DNA form, the CDR3 reads TGTGCCAGCAGCCCACAGGGTTTGTCCGGGGAGCTGTTTTTT. Translated, it gives CASSPQGLSGELFF. The chain is built from TRBV7-2 and TRBJ2-2; D is perhaps TRBD1 (6 bases). Trimming removed 5 bases from V and 6 bases from J, with 13 bases in between. The CDR3 length is 14 residues. CDR1 is SGHTA, CDR2 FQGNSA, per germline.

About this clone: Germline and junction disagree at one end, which may indicate a read error. This chain uses TRBV28 with TRBJ1-5; 10 bases are a match to TRBD1. The CDR3 contains 15 residues. CDR1 is MDHEN, CDR2 SYDVKM, per germline. The chain's CDR3 is CAGSSRDRGDQPQHF. In DNA form, the CDR3 reads TGTGCCGGCAGCAGCCGGGACAGGGGAGATCAGCCCCAGCATTTT. The full variable domain, completed using reference TRBV28 and TRBJ1-5, is DVKVTQSSRYLVKRTGEKVFLECVQDMDHENMFWYRQDPGLGLRLIYFSYDVKMKEKGDIPEGYSVSREKKERFSLILESASTNQTSMYLCAGSSRDRGDQPQHFGDGTRLSIL.

This chain links TRBV5-1 with TRBJ1-5; 8 nucleotides match TRBD1. V trimming: 0 bases; J trimming: 5 bases; junction bases outside the gene matches: 4. Germline V lookup: CDR1 SGHRS, CDR2 YFSETQ. The CDR3 length is 15 residues. CDR3 DNA: TGCGCCAGCAGCTTGGGGACAGGGAATTATCAGCCCCAGCATTTT. Protein sequence: CASSLGTGNYQPQHF.

The V call is TRBV11-3, the J call TRBJ2-3; D is perhaps TRBD1 (5 bases). The germline V gene encodes CDR1 SGHNT and CDR2 YENEEA. Trimming cost V 1 base and J 6 bases, with 11 bases left between them. There are 14 residues in the CDR3. CDR3 in amino acids: CASSLAAGSDTQYF. In DNA, the CDR3 is TGTGCCAGCAGCTTAGCCGCAGGGTCGGATACGCAGTATTTT.

The CDR3 coding sequence is TGTGCCAGCAGCATCCCGGGACAGGTCAGCGAGCAGTACTTC. It yields the protein CASSIPGQVSEQYF. The V call is TRBV11-3, the J call TRBJ2-7; 8 bases map to TRBD1. Per germline, CDR1 SGHNT and CDR2 YENEEA. CDR3 length: 14 residues. Trimming removed 5 bases from V and 6 bases from J; junction bases left unmatched: 9.

This rearrangement joins TRBV29-1 to TRBJ2-3; D might be TRBD1 (6 bases). Germline V gives CDR1 SQVTM, CDR2 ANQGSEA. Trimming took off 8 bases at V and 3 bases at J, with 12 bases between the two ends. This CDR3 is 12 amino acids long. CDR3 loop: CSSGQLTDTQYF. Written as DNA, the CDR3 is TGCAGCTCCGGACAGTTAACAGATACGCAGTATTTT.

This clone showed up just a few times. The chain recombines TRBV5-4 with TRBJ2-5, with D maybe TRBD1 (6 bases). This CDR3 has 14 residues. Germline CDR1 is SGHNT and CDR2 is YYREEE (reference sequence). V lost 5 bases and J 4 bases, leaving 15 bases between the germline ends. In DNA form, the CDR3 reads TGTGCCAGCAGGGCTGGCAGAGGGGGAGAGACCCAGTACTTC. Its protein is CASRAGRGGETQYF.

The chain recombines TRBV6-5 with TRBJ1-5; D remains ambiguous. With 8 bases removed from V and 9 bases from J, the gap between germline ends came to 17 bases. The germline gives CDR1 MNHEY, CDR2 SVGAGI. The CDR3 is made up of 13 amino acids. CDR3 DNA: TGTGCCAGCGGAAGAGTGGGCGTGGGGCCCCAGCATTTT. Protein sequence: CASGRVGVGPQHF.

The rearrangement uses TRBV6-5 and TRBJ2-7, with D unresolved. This CDR3 has 14 residues. Germline values: CDR1 MNHEY, CDR2 SVGAGI. Trimming took off 0 bases at V and 3 bases at J, with 9 bases between the two ends. This CDR3 is CASSYSGRHYEQYF. CDR3 nucleotides: TGTGCCAGCAGTTACTCTGGACGGCACTACGAGCAGTACTTC.

This rearrangement joins TRBV28 to TRBJ1-3; 9 bases fit TRBD1. V dropped 7 bases and J dropped 4; count of bases not matched to a gene: 8. Germline loops: CDR1 MDHEN, CDR2 SYDVKM. The CDR3 is made up of 15 amino acids. The CDR3 reads CASTQTGGAGNTIYF. CDR3 coding DNA: TGTGCCAGCACCCAAACAGGGGGCGCGGGAAACACCATATATTTT.

This rearrangement joins TRBV27 to TRBJ1-4, with a possible D match to TRBD1 (5 bases). The CDR3 spans 12 residues. V lost 6 bases and J lost 8, with 10 bases in between. Germline lookup yields CDR1 MNHEY and CDR2 SMNVEV (reference sequence). The chain's CDR3 is CASRSSGEKLFF. The CDR3 bases are TGTGCCAGCAGGTCTTCAGGGGAAAAACTGTTTTTT.

This chain links TRBV11-3 with TRBJ2-7; 14 nucleotides agree with TRBD2. The CDR3 covers 16 residues. V was clipped by 5 bases and J by 4 bases; unmatched bases: 7. From germline, CDR1 is SGHNT and CDR2 YENEEA. This CDR3 is CASSRSTSGRAYEQYF. DNA for the CDR3: TGTGCCAGCAGCCGATCGACTAGCGGGAGGGCTTACGAGCAGTACTTC. The full variable domain, rest sourced from reference TRBV11-3 and TRBJ2-7, is EAGVVQSPRYKIIEKKQPVAFWCNPISGHNTLYWYLQNLGQGPELLIRYENEEAVDDSQLPKDRFSAERLKGVDSTLKIQPAELGDSAVYLCASSRSTSGRAYEQYFGPGTRLTVT.

The chain carries TRBV30 and TRBJ1-1; no clear D gene. The CDR3 runs 14 residues. Germline assignment: CDR1 GTSNPN and CDR2 SVGIG (reference sequence). V lost 0 bases to trimming and J lost 0 bases, with 8 bases between them. Written as DNA, the CDR3 is TGTGCCTGGAGTGTACCATCCCTGAACACTGAAGCTTTCTTT. Translating it yields CAWSVPSLNTEAFF.

The chain employs TRBV5-6 and TRBJ2-7; D ambiguous. Germline-derived CDR1 and CDR2 are SGHDT and YYEEEE. The CDR3 sequence is 15 residues long. Trimming cost V 0 bases and J 4 bases, with 14 bases left between them. Written as DNA, the CDR3 is TGTGCCAGCAGCTTGGGTTCCCGGGTAATTTACGAGCAGTACTTC. This gives the protein CASSLGSRVIYEQYF.

The chain carries TRBV5-5 and TRBJ1-4; unclear D gene. Deletions cut 4 bases from V and 4 bases from J, with 8 bases between. The germline V gene encodes CDR1 SGHKS and CDR2 YYEKEE (reference sequence). This CDR3 region has 13 residues. CDR3 loop: CASSTLDNEKLFF. CDR3 nucleotide sequence: TGTGCCAGCAGCACCCTTGATAATGAAAAACTGTTTTTT.

CDR3 nucleotides: TGCGCCAGCAAGGATGAAGCGGGAGGGCCCGAGACCCAGTACTTC. Its protein is CASKDEAGGPETQYF. The chain employs TRBV23-1 and TRBJ2-5, with 10 bases identical to TRBD2. TRBV23-1 is filed as an ORF, its function uncertain. This CDR3 has 15 residues. Trimming at V came to 7 bases and at J to 5 bases, leaving 10 bases not matched to a gene.

The V and J genes are TRBV10-3 and TRBJ2-5, with 8 bases that match TRBD1. The trim removed 4 bases at V and 5 bases at J, leaving 12 bases unmatched. Germline V gene lookup returns CDR1 ENHRY and CDR2 SYGVKD. This CDR3 is built from 16 residues. The CDR3 loop reads CAISGLGQGGTETQYF. CDR3 sequence (DNA): TGTGCCATCAGTGGGCTCGGACAGGGAGGAACGGAGACCCAGTACTTC.

In its sample, this clone was seen once. The rearrangement links TRBV9 to TRBJ1-1; D uncertain. Germline V gene data show CDR1 as SGDLS and CDR2 as YYNGEE. This CDR3 contains 14 residues. The V end was cut by 0 bases, the J end by 9 bases, with 15 bases between. As DNA, the CDR3 is TGTGCCAGCAGCGTAGGGACGGCCTTGGAGCAAGCTTTCTTT. This sequence encodes CASSVGTALEQAFF.

The genes are TRBV18 and TRBJ1-2; D unclear. With 3 bases removed from V and 4 bases from J, the gap between germline ends came to 9 bases. CDR3 length equals 13 residues. Germline assignment: CDR1 KGHSH and CDR2 LQKENI. In DNA form, the CDR3 reads TGTGCCAGCTCACCCGAAGGGAGCTATGGCTACACCTTC. Protein: CASSPEGSYGYTF.

The V call is TRBV10-1, the J call TRBJ2-3; D is ambiguous. Trimming took off 10 bases at V and 0 bases at J, with 11 bases between the two ends. Germline-derived CDR1 and CDR2 are WNHNN and SYGVQD (reference sequence). CDR3 length equals 13 residues. Here the CDR3 DNA reads TGCGCCACCACGGAACAGAGCACAGATACGCAGTATTTT. Its translation is CATTEQSTDTQYF.

This CDR3 is CASTGLKSSGANVLTF. In DNA, the CDR3 is TGTGCCAGTACGGGACTCAAGAGCTCTGGGGCCAACGTCCTGACTTTC. The genes are TRBV19 and TRBJ2-6; maybe TRBD2 (6 bases). In germline, CDR1 is LNHDA, CDR2 SQIVND (reference sequence). The CDR3 has 16 residues. Trimming removed 7 bases from V and 0 bases from J, with 13 bases in between.

The chain links TRBV28 to TRBJ1-2, with D uncertain. V lost 4 bases, J lost 5 bases, and 11 bases lay in between. The CDR3 runs 13 residues. The germline CDR1 and CDR2 sequences are MDHEN and SYDVKM. Here the CDR3 DNA reads TGTGCCAGCAGTTCGGCCCTGGAGTATGGCTACACCTTC. Protein sequence: CASSSALEYGYTF.

The chain employs TRBV28 and TRBJ2-5, with D possibly being TRBD1 (8 bases). The CDR3 has 16 residues. The V end lost 5 bases, the J end lost 0 bases, and 16 bases lay between the germline ends. In germline, CDR1 is MDHEN, CDR2 SYDVKM. The CDR3 DNA follows: TGTGCCAGCAGTCACCAACAGGGGGGGGACCAAGAGACCCAGTACTTC. Protein sequence: CASSHQQGGDQETQYF.